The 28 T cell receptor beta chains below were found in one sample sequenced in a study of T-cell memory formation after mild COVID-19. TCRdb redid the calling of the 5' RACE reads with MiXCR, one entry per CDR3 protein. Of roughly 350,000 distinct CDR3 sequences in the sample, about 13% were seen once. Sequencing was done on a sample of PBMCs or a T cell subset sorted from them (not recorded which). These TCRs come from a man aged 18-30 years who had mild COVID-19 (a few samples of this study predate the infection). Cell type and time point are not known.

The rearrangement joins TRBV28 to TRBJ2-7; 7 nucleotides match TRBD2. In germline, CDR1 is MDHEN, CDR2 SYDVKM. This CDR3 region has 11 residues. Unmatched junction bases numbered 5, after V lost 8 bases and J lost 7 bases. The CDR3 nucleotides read TGTGCCAGCTGTGGGGGGGGAGAGCAGTACGTC. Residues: CASCGGGEQYV.

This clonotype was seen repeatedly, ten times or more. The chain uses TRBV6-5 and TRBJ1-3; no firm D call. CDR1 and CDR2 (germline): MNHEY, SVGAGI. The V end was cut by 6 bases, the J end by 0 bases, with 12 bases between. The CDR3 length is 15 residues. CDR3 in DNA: TGTGCCAGCAGCAGACGCGGGGACTCTGGAAACACCATATATTTT. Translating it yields CASSRRGDSGNTIYF.

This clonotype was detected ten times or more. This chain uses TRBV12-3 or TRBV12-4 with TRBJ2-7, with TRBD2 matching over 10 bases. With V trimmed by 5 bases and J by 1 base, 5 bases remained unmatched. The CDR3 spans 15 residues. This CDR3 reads CASSPRLAGSYEQYF. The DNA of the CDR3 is TGTGCCAGCAGTCCCAGACTAGCGGGTTCCTACGAGCAGTACTTC.

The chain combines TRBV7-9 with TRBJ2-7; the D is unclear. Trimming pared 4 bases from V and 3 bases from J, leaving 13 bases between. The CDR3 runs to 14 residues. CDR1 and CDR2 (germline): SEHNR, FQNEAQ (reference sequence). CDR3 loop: CASSSHSTNYEQYF. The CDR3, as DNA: TGTGCCAGCAGCTCCCACAGTACCAACTACGAGCAGTACTTC.

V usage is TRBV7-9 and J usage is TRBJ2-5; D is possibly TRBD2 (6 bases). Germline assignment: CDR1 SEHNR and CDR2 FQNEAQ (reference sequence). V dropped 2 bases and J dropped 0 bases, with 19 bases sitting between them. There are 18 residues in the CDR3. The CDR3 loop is CASSLTLLRGLHQETQYF. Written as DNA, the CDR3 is TGTGCCAGCAGCTTAACACTTCTGCGGGGCCTTCACCAAGAGACCCAGTACTTC.

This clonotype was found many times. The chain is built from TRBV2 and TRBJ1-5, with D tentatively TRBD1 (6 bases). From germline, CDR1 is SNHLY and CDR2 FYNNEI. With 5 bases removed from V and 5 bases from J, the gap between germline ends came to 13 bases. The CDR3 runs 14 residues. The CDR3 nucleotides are TGTGCCAGCAGTTTTACAGGGATATATCAGCCCCAGCATTTT. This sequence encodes CASSFTGIYQPQHF.

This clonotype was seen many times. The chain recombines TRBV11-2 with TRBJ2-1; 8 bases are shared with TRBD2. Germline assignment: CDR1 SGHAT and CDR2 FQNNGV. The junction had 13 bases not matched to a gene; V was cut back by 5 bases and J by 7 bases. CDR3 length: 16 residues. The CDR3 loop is CASSPPQAGANNEQFF. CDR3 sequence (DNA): TGTGCCAGCAGCCCTCCTCAAGCGGGGGCCAATAATGAGCAGTTCTTC.

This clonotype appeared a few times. CDR3 protein: CASSPILGDTSGNTIYF. The CDR3 coding sequence is TGTGCCAGCAGTCCCATTCTAGGGGATACTTCCGGAAACACCATATATTTT. The genes are TRBV6-5 and TRBJ1-3; tentative D call: TRBD1 (5 bases). Germline V gene lookup returns CDR1 MNHEY and CDR2 SVGAGI. Trimming removed 5 bases at V and 4 bases at J, with 21 bases between. The CDR3 runs to 17 residues.

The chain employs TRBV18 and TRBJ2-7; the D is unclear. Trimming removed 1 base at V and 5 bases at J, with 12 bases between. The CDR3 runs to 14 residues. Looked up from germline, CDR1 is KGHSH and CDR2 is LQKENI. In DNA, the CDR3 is TGTGCCAGCTCACCACGCCCAGGTTTCGACGAGCAGTACTTC. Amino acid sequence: CASSPRPGFDEQYF.

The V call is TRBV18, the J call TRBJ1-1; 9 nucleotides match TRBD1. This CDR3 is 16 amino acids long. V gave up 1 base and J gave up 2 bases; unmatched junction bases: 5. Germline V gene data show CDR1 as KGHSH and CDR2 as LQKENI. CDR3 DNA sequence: TGTGCCAGCTCACCACTCCGGGACAGGGTTAACACTGAAGCTTTCTTT. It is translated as CASSPLRDRVNTEAFF.

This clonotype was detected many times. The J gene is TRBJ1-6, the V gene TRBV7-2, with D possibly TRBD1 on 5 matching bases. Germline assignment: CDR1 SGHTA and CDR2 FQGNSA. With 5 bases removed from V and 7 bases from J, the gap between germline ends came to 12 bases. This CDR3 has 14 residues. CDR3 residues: CASSATGGNSPLHF. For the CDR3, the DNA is TGTGCCAGCAGCGCTACGGGGGGAAATTCACCCCTCCACTTT.

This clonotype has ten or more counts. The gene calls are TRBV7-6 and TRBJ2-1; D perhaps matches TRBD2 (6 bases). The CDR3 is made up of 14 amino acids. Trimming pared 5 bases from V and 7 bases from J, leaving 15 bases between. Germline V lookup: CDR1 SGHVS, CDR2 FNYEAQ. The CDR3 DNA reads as TGTGCCAGCAGCCCAGCGGGCGGGGTAAATGAGCAGTTCTTC. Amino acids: CASSPAGGVNEQFF.

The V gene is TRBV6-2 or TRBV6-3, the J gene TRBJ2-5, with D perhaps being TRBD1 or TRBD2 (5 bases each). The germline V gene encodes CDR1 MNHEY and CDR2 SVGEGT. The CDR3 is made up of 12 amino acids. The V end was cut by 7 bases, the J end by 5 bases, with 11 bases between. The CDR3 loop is CASTRDGETQYF. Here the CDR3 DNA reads TGTGCCAGCACCCGGGACGGGGAGACCCAGTACTTC.

CDR3 nucleotide sequence: TGTGCCAGCAGCCGTATCGGCTATGGCTACACCTTC. Amino acids: CASSRIGYGYTF. The chain joins TRBV25-1 to TRBJ1-2; D gene unclear. Per germline, CDR1 MGHDK and CDR2 SYGVNS. Trimming shortened V by 6 bases and J by 4 bases, and 9 bases separated the two germline ends. The CDR3 loop spans 12 amino acids.

As DNA, the CDR3 is TGCGCCAGCAGCCAAGATCAGGGAATCAACACCATATATTTT. It codes for CASSQDQGINTIYF. The genes are TRBV4-1 and TRBJ1-3; D might be TRBD1 (5 bases). The V end lost 0 bases, the J end lost 7 bases, and 10 bases lay between the germline ends. Looked up from germline, CDR1 is MGHRA and CDR2 is YSYEKL. There are 14 residues in the CDR3.

CDR3 protein: CASSLARLAGSTDTQYF. In nucleotides, the CDR3 is TGTGCCAGCAGCTTAGCGCGACTAGCGGGGAGCACAGATACGCAGTATTTT. The rearrangement joins TRBV7-9 to TRBJ2-3; 11 nucleotides match TRBD2. The length of the CDR3 is 17 residues. The V and J ends lost 0 bases and 0 bases, in that order; junction bases with no gene match: 2. CDR1 is SEHNR and CDR2 is FQNEAQ in the germline V gene (reference sequence).

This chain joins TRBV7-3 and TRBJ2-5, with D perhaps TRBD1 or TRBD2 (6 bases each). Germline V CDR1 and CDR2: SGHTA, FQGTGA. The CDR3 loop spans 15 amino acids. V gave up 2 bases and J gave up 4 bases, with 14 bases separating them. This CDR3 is CASSLAGGPGETQYF. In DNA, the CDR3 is TGTGCCAGCAGCTTAGCTGGGGGGCCGGGAGAGACCCAGTACTTC.

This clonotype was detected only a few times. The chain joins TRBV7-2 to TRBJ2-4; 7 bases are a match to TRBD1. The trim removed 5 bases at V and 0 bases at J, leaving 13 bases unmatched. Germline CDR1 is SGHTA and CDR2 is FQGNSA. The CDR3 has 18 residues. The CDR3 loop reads CASSPGTATDRAKNIQYF. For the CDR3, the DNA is TGTGCCAGCAGCCCAGGGACAGCCACCGATCGAGCCAAAAACATTCAGTACTTC.

The CDR3 DNA sequence: TGCAGTGCTAGAGGACTAGTAGAAGATACGCAGTATTTT. Translating gives CSARGLVEDTQYF. The chain carries TRBV20-1 and TRBJ2-3; tentatively, D is TRBD2 (6 bases). This CDR3 region has 13 residues. CDR1 is DFQATT, CDR2 SNEGSKA, per germline (reference sequence). Between the trimmed V and J ends, which lost 1 base and 5 bases, there was a span of 10 bases.

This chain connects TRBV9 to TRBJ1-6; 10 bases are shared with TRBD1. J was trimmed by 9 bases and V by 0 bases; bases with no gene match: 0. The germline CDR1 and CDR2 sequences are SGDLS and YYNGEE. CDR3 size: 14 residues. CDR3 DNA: TGTGCCAGCAGCGTAGGGGACAGGGGTTCACCCCTCCACTTT. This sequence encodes CASSVGDRGSPLHF.

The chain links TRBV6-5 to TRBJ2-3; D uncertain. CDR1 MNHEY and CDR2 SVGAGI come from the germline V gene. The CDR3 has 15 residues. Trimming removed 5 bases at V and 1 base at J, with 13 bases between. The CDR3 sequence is CASSPQDGRTDTQYF. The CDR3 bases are TGTGCCAGCAGTCCTCAAGATGGGCGCACAGATACGCAGTATTTT.

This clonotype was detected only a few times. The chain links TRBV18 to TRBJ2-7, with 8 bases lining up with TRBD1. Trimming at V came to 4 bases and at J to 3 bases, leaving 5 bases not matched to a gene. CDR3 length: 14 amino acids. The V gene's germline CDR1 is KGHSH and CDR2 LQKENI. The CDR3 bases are TGTGCCAGCTCACGGGACAGGAGGTTCTACGAGCAGTACTTC. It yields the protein CASSRDRRFYEQYF.

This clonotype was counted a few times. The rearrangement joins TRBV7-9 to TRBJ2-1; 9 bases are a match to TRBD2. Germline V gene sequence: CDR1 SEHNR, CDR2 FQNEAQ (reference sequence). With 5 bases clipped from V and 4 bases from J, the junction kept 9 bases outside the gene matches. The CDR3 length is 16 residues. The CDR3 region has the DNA TGTGCCAGCAGCACCGATATTAGCGGGGGTTACAATGAGCAGTTCTTC. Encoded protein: CASSTDISGGYNEQFF.

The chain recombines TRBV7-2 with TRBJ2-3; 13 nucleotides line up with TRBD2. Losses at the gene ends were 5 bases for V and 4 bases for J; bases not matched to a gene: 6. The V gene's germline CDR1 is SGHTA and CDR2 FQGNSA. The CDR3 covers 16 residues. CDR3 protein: CASSMTSGGTADTQYF. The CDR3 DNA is TGTGCCAGCAGCATGACTAGCGGGGGGACCGCAGATACGCAGTATTTT.

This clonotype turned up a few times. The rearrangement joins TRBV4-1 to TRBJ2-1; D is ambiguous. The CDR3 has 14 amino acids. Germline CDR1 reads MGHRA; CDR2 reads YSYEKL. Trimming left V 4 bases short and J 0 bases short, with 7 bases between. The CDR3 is CASSLHSSYNEQFF. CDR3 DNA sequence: TGCGCCAGCAGCCTTCACAGCTCCTACAATGAGCAGTTCTTC.

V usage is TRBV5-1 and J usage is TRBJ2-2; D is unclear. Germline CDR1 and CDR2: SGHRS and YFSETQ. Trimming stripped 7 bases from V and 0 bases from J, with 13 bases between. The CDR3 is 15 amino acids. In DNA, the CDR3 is TGCGCCAGCCAACTCTTCGGAGCGAACACCGGGGAGCTGTTTTTT. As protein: CASQLFGANTGELFF.

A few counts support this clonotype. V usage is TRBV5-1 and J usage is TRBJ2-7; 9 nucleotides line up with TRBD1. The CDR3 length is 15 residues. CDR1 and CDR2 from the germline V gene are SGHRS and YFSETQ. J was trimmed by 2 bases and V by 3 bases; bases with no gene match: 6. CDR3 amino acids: CASSYPGQGAYEQYF. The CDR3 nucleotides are TGCGCCAGCAGCTATCCGGGACAGGGAGCCTACGAGCAGTACTTC.

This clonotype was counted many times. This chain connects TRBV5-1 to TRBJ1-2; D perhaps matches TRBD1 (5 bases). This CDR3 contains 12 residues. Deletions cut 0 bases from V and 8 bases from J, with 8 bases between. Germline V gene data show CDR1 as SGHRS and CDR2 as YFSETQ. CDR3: CASSLEGLGYTF. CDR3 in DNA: TGCGCCAGCAGCTTGGAGGGGCTCGGCTACACCTTC.